These T cell receptor beta chains were read from a single sample in a study of T cell repertoires in aging, cancer and after chemotherapy. TCRdb recomputed calls from the multiplex PCR reads with MiXCR, one row per CDR3 protein. The repertoire holds 2,000 to 2,500 distinct CDR3 sequences, with 25% as singletons. The sequenced sample consisted of blood. These receptors all come from a human donor with a solid tumor. CDR3s include the opening cysteine and the closing phenylalanine or tryptophan. The order of the fields is clone size, D gene, J gene, CDR3 length, V gene, CDR3 protein, CDR3 DNA. A D gene is named only where the DNA matches it firmly. For some rows the clone size is stated as once, few or many, or as a class when expanded; others skip it.

clone_size: -; d_call: TRBD1; j_call: TRBJ1-2; cdr3_length: 14; v_call: TRBV7-2; cdr3_aa: CASSQGQARYGYTF; cdr3_nt: TGTGCCAGCAGCCAGGGACAGGCTAGATATGGCTACACCTTC
clone_size: -; d_call: TRBD2; j_call: TRBJ2-1; cdr3_length: 16; v_call: TRBV5-1; cdr3_aa: CASSFLAGGQINEQFF; cdr3_nt: TGCGCCAGCAGCTTTTTAGCGGGAGGGCAAATCAATGAGCAGTTCTTC
clone_size: medium-sized; d_call: TRBD2; j_call: TRBJ2-7; cdr3_length: 15; v_call: TRBV5-1; cdr3_aa: CASSPGLAVAYEQYF; cdr3_nt: TGCGCCAGCAGCCCGGGACTAGCGGTAGCCTACGAGCAGTACTTC
clone_size: -; d_call: -; j_call: TRBJ2-5; cdr3_length: 15; v_call: TRBV20-1; cdr3_aa: CSARVTPPMGETQYF; cdr3_nt: TGCAGTGCTAGGGTGACACCACCAATGGGGGAGACCCAGTACTTC
clone_size: -; d_call: TRBD2; j_call: TRBJ2-1; cdr3_length: 15; v_call: TRBV11-1; cdr3_aa: CASSPDGTSGNEQFF; cdr3_nt: TGTGCCAGCAGTCCAGACGGGACTAGCGGGAATGAGCAGTTCTTC
clone_size: medium-sized; d_call: -; j_call: TRBJ1-1; cdr3_length: 14; v_call: TRBV6-6; cdr3_aa: CASSSGTPNTEAFF; cdr3_nt: TGTGCCAGCAGTTCCGGGACACCGAACACTGAAGCTTTCTTT
clone_size: medium-sized; d_call: TRBD2; j_call: TRBJ2-1; cdr3_length: 17; v_call: TRBV28; cdr3_aa: CASSGTSGRANLNEQFF; cdr3_nt: TGTGCCAGCAGTGGTACTAGCGGGAGGGCCAATCTCAATGAGCAGTTCTTC
clone_size: medium-sized; d_call: TRBD2; j_call: TRBJ2-3; cdr3_length: 16; v_call: TRBV5-1; cdr3_aa: CASSLASGSMTDTQYF; cdr3_nt: TGCGCCAGCAGCTTGGCTAGCGGGAGTATGACAGATACGCAGTATTTT
clone_size: -; d_call: TRBD2; j_call: TRBJ2-7; cdr3_length: 14; v_call: TRBV10-3; cdr3_aa: CAISDLAGGHEQYF; cdr3_nt: TGTGCCATCAGTGATCTAGCGGGAGGCCACGAGCAGTACTTC
clone_size: -; d_call: -; j_call: TRBJ2-1; cdr3_length: 16; v_call: TRBV20-1; cdr3_aa: CSASSSRADSYNEQFF; cdr3_nt: TGCAGTGCTAGTTCGTCGCGGGCCGATTCCTACAATGAGCAGTTCTTC
clone_size: medium-sized; d_call: -; j_call: TRBJ1-6; cdr3_length: 15; v_call: TRBV5-4; cdr3_aa: CASSLSGNANSPLHF; cdr3_nt: TGTGCCAGCAGCCTATCCGGAAATGCAAATTCACCCCTCCACTTT